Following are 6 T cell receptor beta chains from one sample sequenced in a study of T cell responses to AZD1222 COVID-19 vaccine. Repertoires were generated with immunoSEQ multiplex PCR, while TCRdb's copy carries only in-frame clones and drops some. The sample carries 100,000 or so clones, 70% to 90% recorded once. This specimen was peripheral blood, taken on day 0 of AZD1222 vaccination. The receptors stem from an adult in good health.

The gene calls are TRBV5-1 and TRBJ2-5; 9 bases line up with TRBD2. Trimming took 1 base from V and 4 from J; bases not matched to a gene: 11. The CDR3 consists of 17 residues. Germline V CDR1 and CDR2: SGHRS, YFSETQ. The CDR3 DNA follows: TGCGCCAGCAGCTTGCGTTCGCCAGCGGGGGGAGGAGAGACCCAGTACTTC. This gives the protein CASSLRSPAGGGETQYF.

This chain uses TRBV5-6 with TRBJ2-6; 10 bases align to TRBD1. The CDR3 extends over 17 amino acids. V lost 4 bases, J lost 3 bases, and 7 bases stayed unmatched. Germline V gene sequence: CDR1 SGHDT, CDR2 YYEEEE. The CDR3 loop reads CASSLGQGDFGANVLTF. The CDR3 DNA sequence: TGTGCCAGCAGCCTCGGACAGGGGGACTTTGGGGCCAACGTCCTGACTTTC.

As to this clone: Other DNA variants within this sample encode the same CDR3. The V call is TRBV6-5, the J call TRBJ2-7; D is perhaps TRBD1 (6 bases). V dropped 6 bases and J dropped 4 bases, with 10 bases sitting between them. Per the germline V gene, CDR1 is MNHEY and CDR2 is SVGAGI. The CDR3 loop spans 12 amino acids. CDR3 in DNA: TGTGCCAGCAGCGCGACAGGATACGAGCAGTACTTC. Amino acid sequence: CASSATGYEQYF.

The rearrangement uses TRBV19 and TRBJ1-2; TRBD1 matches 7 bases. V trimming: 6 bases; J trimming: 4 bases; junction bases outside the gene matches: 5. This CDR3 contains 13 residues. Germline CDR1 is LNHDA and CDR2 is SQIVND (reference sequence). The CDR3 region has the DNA TGTGCCAGTAGCCAAACAGGGGTCTATGGCTACACCTTC. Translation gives CASSQTGVYGYTF.

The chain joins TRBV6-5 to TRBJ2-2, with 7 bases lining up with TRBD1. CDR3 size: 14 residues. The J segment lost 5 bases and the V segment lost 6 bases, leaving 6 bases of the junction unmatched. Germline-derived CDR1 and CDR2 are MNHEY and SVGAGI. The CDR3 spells CASRPGQETGELFF. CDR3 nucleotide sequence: TGTGCCAGCAGACCCGGACAGGAGACCGGGGAGCTGTTTTTT.

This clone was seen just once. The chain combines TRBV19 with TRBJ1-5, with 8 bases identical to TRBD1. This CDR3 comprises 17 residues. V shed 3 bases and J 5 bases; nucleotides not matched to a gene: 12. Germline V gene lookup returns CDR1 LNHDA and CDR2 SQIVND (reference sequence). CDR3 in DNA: TGTGCCAGTAGTATTACGGGGCCAGGGGGCAGGCATCAGCCCCAGCATTTT. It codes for CASSITGPGGRHQPQHF.